The rows below give T cell receptor beta chains drawn from one sample of a study of cytomegalovirus exposure and HLA in healthy donors. Measured with immunoSEQ multiplex PCR; TCRdb has only the in-frame clones, and not every one. This table holds 40,000 to 55,000 clones, about three quarters found once. The sequenced material came from PBMCs. These receptors were obtained from a man aged 30 to 45 in good health and CMV-seropositive. The conserved cysteine and the conserved F or W are not part of the CDR3 here. Part of the rows lack a size; the others show once, few, many or a class for expanded clones.

V gene: TRBV4-1; J gene: TRBJ2-5; clone size: few; CDR3 protein: ASRAERGARETQY
V gene: TRBV15; J gene: TRBJ1-5; clone size: -; CDR3 protein: ATSRDSGNQPQH
V gene: TRBV18; J gene: TRBJ1-1; clone size: -; CDR3 protein: ASSLGGLGNTEAF
V gene: TRBV7-8; J gene: TRBJ2-2; clone size: -; CDR3 protein: ASSRQGAAGELF
V gene: TRBV5-8; J gene: TRBJ1-1; clone size: few; CDR3 protein: ASSVGQKNTEAF
V gene: TRBV5-4; J gene: TRBJ2-5; clone size: -; CDR3 protein: ASRGGGDQETQY
V gene: TRBV30; J gene: TRBJ2-5; clone size: -; CDR3 protein: AWSVLRRQETQY
V gene: TRBV5-6; J gene: TRBJ2-1; clone size: -; CDR3 protein: ASSYLRAVNEQF
V gene: TRBV27; J gene: TRBJ2-7; clone size: -; CDR3 protein: ASSAGAPPYEQY
V gene: TRBV9; J gene: TRBJ2-1; clone size: -; CDR3 protein: ASTAGRLSSYNEQF
V gene: TRBV15; J gene: TRBJ1-5; clone size: -; CDR3 protein: ATSKAGLSNQPQH
V gene: TRBV7-3; J gene: TRBJ1-1; clone size: -; CDR3 protein: ASSYNAGTEAF
V gene: TRBV6-6; J gene: TRBJ1-1; clone size: few; CDR3 protein: ASSYGERTEAF
V gene: TRBV7-6; J gene: TRBJ2-5; clone size: -; CDR3 protein: ASRGGAGGLETQY
V gene: TRBV29-1; J gene: TRBJ1-1; clone size: -; CDR3 protein: SVSYTEAF
V gene: TRBV6-1; J gene: TRBJ1-6; clone size: few; CDR3 protein: ASSPTGTYNSPLH
V gene: TRBV18; J gene: TRBJ2-7; clone size: -; CDR3 protein: ASSPPVGQGEDEQY
V gene: TRBV30; J gene: TRBJ2-5; clone size: medium-sized; CDR3 protein: AWSVWRAETQY
V gene: TRBV5-1; J gene: TRBJ2-7; clone size: -; CDR3 protein: ASSLEAGGWYEQY
V gene: TRBV28; J gene: TRBJ2-3; clone size: -; CDR3 protein: ASSFLGQGEDTQY
V gene: TRBV2; J gene: TRBJ2-6; clone size: -; CDR3 protein: AGMTDPLSGANVLT
V gene: TRBV5-1; J gene: TRBJ1-4; clone size: once; CDR3 protein: ASSLGYTTGGGNEKLF
V gene: TRBV27; J gene: TRBJ2-6; clone size: -; CDR3 protein: ASNPKGAGLPSGANVLT
V gene: TRBV7-2; J gene: TRBJ2-5; clone size: -; CDR3 protein: ASSLDGTGGQETQY
V gene: TRBV9; J gene: TRBJ2-3; clone size: -; CDR3 protein: ASSVEIAGSTDTQY
V gene: TRBV6-5; J gene: TRBJ1-4; clone size: -; CDR3 protein: ASSYGAQGKLF
V gene: TRBV4-1; J gene: TRBJ2-1; clone size: -; CDR3 protein: ASSRTSGGMQF
V gene: TRBV9; J gene: TRBJ1-5; clone size: -; CDR3 protein: ASSVEPLESNQPQH
V gene: TRBV5-1; J gene: TRBJ2-7; clone size: -; CDR3 protein: ASSLEGLAGGAYEQY